This T cell receptor (beta chain) came from a study of control samples from healthy donors and cancer patients. V was shortened by 4 bases and J by 0 bases, with 7 bases between the two germline ends. Germline V gene sequence: CDR1 LNHDA, CDR2 SQIVND (reference sequence). The CDR3 has 14 residues. Libraries were prepared by immunoSEQ multiplex PCR; TCRdb keeps only in-frame clonotypes and omits some of them. The sample shows about 160,000 clones, 96% of them seen only once. The clonotype was recovered from a woman in her twenties or thirties in good health. The chain recombines TRBV19 with TRBJ1-5; D gene uncertain. The sequencing input was blood. The DNA of the CDR3 is TGTGCCAGTAGTACCCACCTTAGCAATCAGCCCCAGCATTTT. This sequence encodes CASSTHLSNQPQHF.